Here is one TCR beta chain with its context. Its antigen remains unidentified. Treatment in this sample: 15 to 20 received Ad26.COV2.S at low or high dose, single or two shots; roughly five received placebo; per-sample allocation not given. Material that was analyzed had been drawn on day 63 after the first vaccine or placebo injection. These data are taken from a study of Ad26.COV2.S vaccination and SARS-CoV-2 variants. Overall study: The vaccine Ad26.COV2.S was put into the muscle once, or twice with 56 days between. Study results and caveats: Vaccine and placebo recipients had similar non-spike TCR breadth. People given the vaccine had a wider spike-specific TCR breadth than placebo recipients did. Marked by substantial breadth, spike-specific CD8+ and CD4+ T cell responses were reportedly seen after vaccination.

The protocol was immunoSEQ multiplex PCR, while the TCRdb copy is restricted to in-frame clones and leaves out a portion. The sample lists about 280,000 clones, approximately 87% seen once, with around 3% in the top ten. V was trimmed by 4 bases and J by 0 bases, leaving 16 bases between them. The length of the CDR3 is 16 residues. From germline, CDR1 is SGHRS and CDR2 YFSETQ. The V and J genes are TRBV5-1 and TRBJ1-1, with D possibly TRBD1 on 6 matching bases. The receptor was derived from a person between 18 and 65 years old who received the Ad26.COV2.S COVID-19 vaccine or a placebo. This material consisted of peripheral blood, taken in a trial of Ad26.COV2.S vaccine versus placebo. The CDR3 DNA is TGCGCCAGCAGCCCCCGAGGGGGGGCAATGAACACTGAAGCTTTCTTT. Translating it yields CASSPRGGAMNTEAFF. The complete variable domain, with remaining parts taken from reference TRBV5-1 and TRBJ1-1, reads KAGVTQTPRYLIKTRGQQVTLSCSPISGHRSVSWYQQTPGQGLQFLFEYFSETQRNKGNFPGRFSGRQFSNSRSEMNVSTLELGDSALYLCASSPRGGAMNTEAFFGQGTRLTVV.